Reported below is one T cell receptor beta chain. Trimming took off 7 bases at V and 1 base at J, with 11 bases between the two ends. Germline CDR1 reads LNHDA; CDR2 reads SQIVND (reference sequence). The CDR3 runs 14 residues. This entry comes from a study of control samples from healthy donors and cancer patients. Libraries were prepared by immunoSEQ multiplex PCR; TCRdb keeps only in-frame clonotypes and omits some of them. The sample holds approximately 100,000 clones, about 89% seen once. Sequencing was carried out using blood. The chain is built from TRBV19 and TRBJ1-5; D unclear. The clonotype was recovered from a man aged 30 to 45 in good health. The CDR3 loop is CASKGMDSNQPQHF. The CDR3 bases are TGTGCCAGTAAAGGGATGGACAGCAATCAGCCCCAGCATTTT.